This TCR beta chain was profiled in a study of blood T cells in healthy people across ages. With regard to this clonotype: Its matching antigen is unknown.

Regarding the study as a whole: Across samples, TCR beta diversity tracked strongly with naive T cell percentage. Changes seen in expanded clonotypes were possibly confounded by donor CMV status left unknown.

Primers used in a second PCR of about 7 to 11 cycles were a sample-barcoded 5' primer and a J-beta primer mix. A template-switch adaptor with 12 random nucleotides tagged each cDNA molecule. One entry per CDR3 protein results from TCRdb running MiXCR on the 5' RACE reads. The data hold about 640,000 distinct CDR3 sequences, with 58% observed a single time. The CDR3 is 16 residues long. Per germline, CDR1 SGHTS and CDR2 YDEGEE. The ends were cut back, 0 bases at V and 0 bases at J, with 7 bases in the middle. The source material was blood. The receptor comes from a man between 60 and 75 years old in good health. The rearrangement links TRBV5-8 to TRBJ2-6; D is undetermined. CDR3 bases: TGTGCCAGCAGCTTGGAAGGATTCTCTGGGGCCAACGTCCTGACTTTC. It specifies CASSLEGFSGANVLTF. The complete variable domain, with remaining parts taken from reference TRBV5-8 and TRBJ2-6, reads EAGVTQSPTHLIKTRGQQATLRCSPISGHTSVYWYQQALGLGLQFLLWYDEGEERNRGNFPPRFSGRQFPNYSSELNVNALELEDSALYLCASSLEGFSGANVLTFGAGSRLTVL.